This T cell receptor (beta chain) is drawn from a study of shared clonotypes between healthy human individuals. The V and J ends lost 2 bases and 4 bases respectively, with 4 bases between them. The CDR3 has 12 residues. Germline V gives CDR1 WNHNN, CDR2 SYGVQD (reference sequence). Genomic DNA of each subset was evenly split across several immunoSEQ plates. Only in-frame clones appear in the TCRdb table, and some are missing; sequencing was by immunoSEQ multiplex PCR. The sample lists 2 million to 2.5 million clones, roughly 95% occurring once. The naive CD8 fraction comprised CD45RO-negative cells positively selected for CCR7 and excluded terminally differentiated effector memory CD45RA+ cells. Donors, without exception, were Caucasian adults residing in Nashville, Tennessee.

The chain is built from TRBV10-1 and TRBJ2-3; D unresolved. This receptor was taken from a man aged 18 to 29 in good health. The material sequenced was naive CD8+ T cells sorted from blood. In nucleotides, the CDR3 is TGCGCCAGCAGTGAGGATGCAGATACGCAGTATTTT. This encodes CASSEDADTQYF.